The entry below gives a single TCR beta chain sequence along with its context. Its target antigen remains unknown. No qualities accompany the bases; no much larger clone lies one base away. The CDR3, cysteine through phenylalanine, is 13 amino acids long. Only the CDR3 DNA stays, 39 bases, in frame from base 1. The germline V gene sets CDR1 to SQVTM and CDR2 to ANQGSEA. The cohort consisted of hundreds of healthy bone marrow donors. All cohort members were sampled while nominally healthy, although unrecorded immune exposures were likely present. The donor tested CMV seropositive, placing the donor among the roughly 270 seropositive members of the cohort. A peripheral blood sample was collected from each donor, and TCR beta sequencing was performed on peripheral blood mononuclear cells. Genomic DNA extraction from the blood cell samples was performed with the Qiagen DNeasy Blood Extraction Kit. The sample belongs to a study of cytomegalovirus exposure and HLA in healthy donors (dated by TCRdb to about 2017). In the study overall: In an earlier analysis of under 750 of the donors, 276 Gb of sequence data and 117 million unique TCR beta sequences from about 190 million T cells were reported. An early release covering about 600 HLA-typed donors comprised about 290 gigabases of sequencing data and around 86 million unique TCR sequences. Among the approximately 420 genotyped donors, around 81% belonged to the genetic ancestry cluster associated with self-reported Caucasian donors. The study aimed to test whether cataloging public T cell receptors could reveal signatures of past pathogen exposure. The study profiled the T cell repertoires of under 700 subjects by immunosequencing and related them to cytomegalovirus serostatus. Along with the approximately 620-subject first cohort, a separate validation cohort of roughly 110 different subjects was used. To predict cytomegalovirus infection status, the study brought together high-throughput TCR immunosequencing, statistical association of individual TCRs with disease status, and machine learning. A later analysis re-analyzed previously published TCR beta repertoires from several hundred donors and added high-resolution HLA genotyping to study TCR occurrence patterns. Rather than using new phenotypic data, the later analysis identified candidate immune exposures from TCR beta sequences and from how often those sequences occurred across donors. In an earlier analysis of about 590 of the donors, high-throughput TCR beta sequencing was used to judge whether each TCR beta V gene segment behaved as functional or pseudogenic. Donor age, sex, ethnicity and CMV serostatus were compiled together with the repertoire data. Genome-wide SNP genotypes for about 55% of the 666 donors were used in a later genetic analysis, which treated that subset as a discovery cohort. All discovery cohort repertoires had been generated using a single sequencing platform. HLA typing covered class I and class II loci at four-digit resolution. The number of donors typed differed by locus, with 629-630 for A, B, C, DRB1 and DQB1, about 500 for DQA1, 600 to 610 for DPA1, and 400 to 490 for DPB1. A few DR-DQ haplotypes were treated as single units for association and clustering because of strong linkage in the cohort. Among around 400 genotyped donors of the cohort, an average of approximately 200,000 unique TCR beta nucleotide sequences was sequenced per donor, of which approximately 18% were non-productive. Paper-wide results and their limitations: When HLA alleles, especially DR and DQ, strongly co-occurred, attributing TCR associations to individual alleles was difficult. In vitro tests confirmed that a few of the cytomegalovirus-associated TCR beta chains recognize cytomegalovirus antigens. According to a later analysis, TCR association rates differed among HLA loci, with DRB1 alleles showing the most associated TCRs and HLA-C alleles showing the fewest. Several of the top co-occurrence clusters appeared to be linked to parvovirus B19, influenza, CMV and Epstein-Barr virus, according to a later analysis. The 87-base-pair reads could not distinguish some IMGT-functional V segments, including TRBV6-2 and TRBV6-3, so those segments were excluded. CMV serostatus was the only immune exposure information available for the cohort. Presence/absence analyses assumed roughly uniform sequencing depth across donors, an assumption that may not hold. Correlated functional status among segregating V segments might be attributable to linkage disequilibrium, but an unknown experimental factor could not be ruled out. In an earlier analysis of about 600 of the donors, most TCR beta V segments appeared in productive rearrangements about 87% or about 30% of the time, broadly matching IMGT annotations. The cohort was sequenced for TCR beta chains only, and without alpha or paired-chain data the features that could be detected were limited. The classifier was reported to diagnose cytomegalovirus status with high specificity and sensitivity in both the original cohort and the validation cohort. A further reported finding was that TCR beta sequences accurately predicted the HLA-A and HLA-B alleles for most subjects in the first cohort. A later analysis associated about 17,000 TCR beta sequences with specific HLA alleles at a false discovery rate of 0.05. According to the authors, the approach could potentially be generalized to other disease states and immunological phenotypes. A later genetic analysis associated a missense DCLRE1C variant with V-gene and J-gene trimming of TCR beta chains, and an independent cohort replicated the association. Because counts were too low, more than 15 rarely observed V segments, including chromosome 9 orphons, were left out of the earlier analysis of 587 of the donors. According to a later genetic analysis, donors in an Asian-associated ancestry cluster had fewer N-insertions in productive TCRs than the roughly 660-donor mean. Most TCR sequences were seen in very few donors, while some public TCRs were found in many individuals. HLA typing was unavailable for some donors at each locus, so association tests used only the typed subset. In the study, approximately 160 TCR beta chains were listed as associated with cytomegalovirus. The sequencing pipeline was judged likely to have produced a cluster of highly shared sequence variants as a technical artifact. In a later analysis, HLA-associated TCR beta chains were found to be more clonally expanded and to have lower generation probabilities than equally common non-associated chains. Most CMV-associated TCR beta chains appeared to be HLA-restricted in a later analysis, and the HLA associations seemed to be driven largely by CMV exposure.

The library was produced with the immunoSEQ multiplex PCR assay. For the multiplex PCR, a mixture combining 60 forward primers for TCR Vbeta segments and 13 reverse primers for TCR Jbeta segments was used. A multiplex PCR assay on genomic DNA amplified the CDR3 region of rearranged TCR beta genes. On the Illumina HiSeq System, the amplified TCR beta libraries were sequenced as 87-base-pair reads. The paper's processing steps were these. A later analysis counted about 82 million unique TCR beta chains across the 550 to 800 repertoires, and roughly 9.9 million of these chains were shared by at least two donors. To remove PCR and sequencing errors, raw reads were error-corrected and collapsed into unique sequences using a nearest-neighbor algorithm that merged closely related sequences. To assign V, D and J gene segments, CDR3 sequences were aligned to IMGT reference sequences. For a sequence to be retained, a match of at least six nucleotides was required to both a V gene segment and a J gene segment. Rearrangements were called productive when the CDR3 lacked stop codons and stayed in frame with V and J; all others were non-productive. CDR3 was defined according to IMGT convention as the region running from the second conserved V-encoded cysteine to the conserved J-encoded phenylalanine. In an earlier analysis of more than 550 of the donors, sequences lacking an unambiguous match to a single V gene segment were excluded. In an earlier analysis of around 600 of the donors, V segments were called functional above 56.7% productive rearrangements and were called segregating when the between-donor standard deviation exceeded 5%. To diagnose cytomegalovirus status from the catalog of TCR beta chain sequences, a statistical classification framework was built. V and J gene assignment, in a later analysis, came from comparing TCR nucleotide sequences with IMGT/GENE-DB human TR gene sequences. In a later analysis, CDR3 sequences and most-parsimonious VDJ recombination scenarios were assigned using the TCRdist pipeline. In a later analysis, every TCR beta chain was defined by the combination of its CDR3 amino acid sequence and its V-gene family, and reads without a unique V-gene family were dropped. A later analysis removed several hundred highly shared, low-generation-probability nucleotide sequences to deal with suspected cross-contamination and a sequencing artifact. In a later analysis, a clonal expansion index for each public chain was calculated from normalized within-repertoire ranks of inferred template counts. In a later analysis, generation probabilities were computed using a VDJ recombination model fitted to out-of-frame rearrangements, and the results were checked against IGoR. In a later analysis, TCR-TCR, TCR-HLA and TCR-CMV co-occurrence was scored with hypergeometric tests, and a repertoire-size bias correction was applied to TCR pairs. In a later analysis, false discovery rates were estimated by permuting HLA or CMV assignments 20 times. In a later analysis, co-occurring TCRs were grouped using DBSCAN, and TCRdist sequence similarity was added for clustering within HLA-allele-positive subsets. For co-occurrence clustering, repertoires with fewer than 30,000 or more than 120,000 public chains were excluded, along with several repertoires with anomalous nucleotide sharing. TCRdb provides this immuneACCESS table in a form limited to in-frame rearrangements. Some clones are lacking; in checked studies, under half of them reflect an unresolved V gene, and why the rest are absent is not known. The V and J calls and clone size come from that table; D and trimming were worked out from the DNA. This sample has about 160,000 clones in its table, and 75% to 85% of those were observed once. The ten top clones hold around 11% of the sample.

This TCR was recovered from a man aged 50-59 years in good health and CMV-seropositive. Sequences were obtained from PBMCs. Here the chain combines TRBV29-1 and TRBJ2-7, with the identity of the D gene unclear. The DNA reads as follows: TGCTCCGCCGCCCCGCCGAGCTCCTACGAGCAGTACTTC. Protein translation: CSAAPPSSYEQYF.